The clone carrying this T cell receptor (beta chain) is identified as medium-sized from frequency. Roughly 38,000 genome equivalents of blood DNA were amplified for TRB. This sample stems from a study of T cell clusters in autoimmune cytopenias. The CDR3 totals 14 residues. CDR1 and CDR2 (germline): LNHNV, YYDKDF (reference sequence). TRB rearrangements were amplified by touch-down multiplex PCR with mixed TRB-A/B primers. TCRdb reprocessed the multiplex PCR reads and reports one entry per CDR3 protein, with no DNA. Found here are 2,000 or so distinct CDR3 sequences; the top ten clones hold 45% to 50%.

The sequenced sample was peripheral blood. The gene calls are TRBV15 and TRBJ2-6; TCRdb returns TRBD1, unconfirmable since there is no DNA. This clonotype was sampled from a human donor with an autoimmune cytopenia or autoimmune hepatitis (not recorded which). The CDR3 protein is CATTEAGGANVLTF.